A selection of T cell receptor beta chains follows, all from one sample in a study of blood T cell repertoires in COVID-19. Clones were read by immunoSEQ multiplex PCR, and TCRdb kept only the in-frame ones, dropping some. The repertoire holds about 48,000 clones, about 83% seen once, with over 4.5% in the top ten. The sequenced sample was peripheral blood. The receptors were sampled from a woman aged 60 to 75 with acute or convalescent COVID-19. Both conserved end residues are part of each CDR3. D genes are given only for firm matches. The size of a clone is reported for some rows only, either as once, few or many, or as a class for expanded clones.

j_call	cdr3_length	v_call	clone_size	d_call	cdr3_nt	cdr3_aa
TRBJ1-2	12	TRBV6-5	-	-	TGTGCCAGCAGACGGAGCCCGACCCTCAACACCTTC	CASRRSPTLNTF
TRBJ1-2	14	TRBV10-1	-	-	TGCGCCAGCAGTGAGTCGGCGGACAGCTATGGCTACACCTTC	CASSESADSYGYTF
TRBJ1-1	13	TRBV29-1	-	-	TGCAGCGTTATGACAGGTCGGAACACTGAAGCTTTCTTT	CSVMTGRNTEAFF
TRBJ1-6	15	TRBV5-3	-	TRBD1	TGTGCCAGAAGCACCTACAGGGGGCAGCCCCCACCCCTCCACTTT	CARSTYRGQPPPLHF
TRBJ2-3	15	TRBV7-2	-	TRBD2	TGTGCCAGCAGCTGGGGACTAGCGAGCACAGATACGCAGTATTTT	CASSWGLASTDTQYF
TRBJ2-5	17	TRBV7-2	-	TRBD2	TGTGCCAGCAGCCCGCGGACTAGCGGGAGCACGAGGGAGACCCAGTACTTC	CASSPRTSGSTRETQYF
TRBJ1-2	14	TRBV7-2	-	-	TGTGCCAGCAGCTTATACGGAGGGCTCTATGGCTACACCTTC	CASSLYGGLYGYTF
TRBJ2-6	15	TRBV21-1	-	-	TGTGCCAGCAGCAAAGAAAGGCAGGGGCCCCCCGTCCTGACTTTC	CASSKERQGPPVLTF
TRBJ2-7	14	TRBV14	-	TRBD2	TGTGCCAGCAGCCAAGATGCGGGGGAATACGAGCAGTACTTC	CASSQDAGEYEQYF
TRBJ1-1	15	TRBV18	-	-	TGTGCCAGCTCACCAGAAACAGGGAGGGGGACTGAAGCTTTCTTT	CASSPETGRGTEAFF
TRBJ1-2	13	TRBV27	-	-	TGTGCCAGCAGTCTCAGGGAAACCTATGGCTACACCTTC	CASSLRETYGYTF
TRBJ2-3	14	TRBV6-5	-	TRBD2	TGTGCCAGCACCCGGACTAGCGGGAGTTATACGCAGTATTTT	CASTRTSGSYTQYF
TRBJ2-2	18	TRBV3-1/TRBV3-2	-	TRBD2	TGTGCCAGCAGCCAAGAGGTTTTAGCGGGGAGAGTAACCGGGGAGCTGTTTTTT	CASSQEVLAGRVTGELFF
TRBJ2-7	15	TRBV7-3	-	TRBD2	TGTGCCAGCAGCCCCGGGACTAGCGTTTCCTACGAGCAGTACTTC	CASSPGTSVSYEQYF
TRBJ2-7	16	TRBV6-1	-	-	TGTGCCAGCAGTGAAAGACGCAGGGGTATCTCCTACGAGCAGTACTTC	CASSERRRGISYEQYF
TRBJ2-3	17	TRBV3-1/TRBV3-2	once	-	TGTGCCAGCAGCCAAGTCCCTACCCTAGTTGACACAGATACGCAGTATTTT	CASSQVPTLVDTDTQYF
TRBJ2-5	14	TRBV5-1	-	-	TGCGCCAGCAGCTTCAGGACGGGAAAAGAGACCCAGTACTTC	CASSFRTGKETQYF
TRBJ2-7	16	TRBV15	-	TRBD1	TGTGCCACCAGCGGCGGGCGACGGGGACAGACCTACGAGCAGTACTTC	CATSGGRRGQTYEQYF
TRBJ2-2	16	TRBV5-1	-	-	TGCGCCAGCAGCATTCAGGGTTTCGCGAACACCGGGGAGCTGTTTTTT	CASSIQGFANTGELFF
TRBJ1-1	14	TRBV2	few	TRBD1	TGTGCCAGCAGGACAGGGGTACGGAACACTGAAGCTTTCTTT	CASRTGVRNTEAFF
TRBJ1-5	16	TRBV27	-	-	TGTGCCAGCAGTTCGATGGGGGGTAATCCCGGTCAGCCCCAGCATTTT	CASSSMGGNPGQPQHF
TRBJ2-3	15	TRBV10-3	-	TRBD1	TGTGCCATCAGTAACAGACAGGGGCTCACAGATACGCAGTATTTT	CAISNRQGLTDTQYF
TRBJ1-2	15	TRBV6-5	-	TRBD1	TGTGCCAGCAGGACGGGGACAGCCGATCCATATGGCTACACCTTC	CASRTGTADPYGYTF
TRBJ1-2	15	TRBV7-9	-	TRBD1	TGTGCCAGCAGCTCAAGGGGGCTGAATAACTATGGCTACACCTTC	CASSSRGLNNYGYTF